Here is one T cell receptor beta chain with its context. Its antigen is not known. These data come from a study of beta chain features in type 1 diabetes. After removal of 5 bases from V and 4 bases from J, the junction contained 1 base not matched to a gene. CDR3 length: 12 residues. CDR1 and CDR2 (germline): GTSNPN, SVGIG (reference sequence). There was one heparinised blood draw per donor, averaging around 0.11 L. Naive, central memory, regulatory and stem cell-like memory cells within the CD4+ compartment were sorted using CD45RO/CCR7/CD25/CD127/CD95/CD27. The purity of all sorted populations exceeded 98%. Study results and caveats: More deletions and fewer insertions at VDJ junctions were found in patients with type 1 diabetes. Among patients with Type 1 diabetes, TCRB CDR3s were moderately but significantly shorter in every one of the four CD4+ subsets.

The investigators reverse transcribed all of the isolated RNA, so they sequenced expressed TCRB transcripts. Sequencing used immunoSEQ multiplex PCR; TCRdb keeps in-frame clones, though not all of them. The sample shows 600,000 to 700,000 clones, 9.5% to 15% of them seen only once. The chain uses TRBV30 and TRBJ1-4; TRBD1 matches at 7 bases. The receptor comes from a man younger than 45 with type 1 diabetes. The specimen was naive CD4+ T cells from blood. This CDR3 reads CAWGTVNEKLFF. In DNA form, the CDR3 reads TGTGCCTGGGGGACAGTTAATGAAAAACTGTTTTTT.